Following are 25 T cell receptor beta chains from one sample sequenced in a study of blood T cell repertoires in COVID-19. Profiled with immunoSEQ multiplex PCR; TCRdb holds only in-frame clones, not every one. The sample lists about 71,000 clones, 80% to 95% occurring once. Sequencing was carried out using peripheral blood. The receptors were sampled from a woman of 80 years or more with acute or convalescent COVID-19.

Only one count was recorded for this clone. The chain carries TRBV13 and TRBJ1-2; 11 bases are shared with TRBD1. Trimming at V came to 5 bases and at J to 4 bases, leaving 3 bases not matched to a gene. This CDR3 spans 14 amino acids. CDR1 and CDR2 from the germline V gene are PRHDT and FYEKMQ (reference sequence). The CDR3 DNA sequence: TGTGCCAGCAGCCGGACAGGGGGCGGCTATGGCTACACCTTC. This translates into CASSRTGGGYGYTF.

In the case of this clone: The sample has other DNA sequences that encode this CDR3 too. The chain has TRBV5-6 and TRBJ1-5; TRBD1 aligns across 7 bases. The junction had 8 bases not matched to a gene; V was cut back by 5 bases and J by 3 bases. CDR1 is SGHDT, CDR2 YYEEEE, per germline. The CDR3 has 15 amino acids. CDR3 nucleotide sequence: TGTGCCAGCAGTTTAAGACAGGGCGCCAATCAGCCCCAGCATTTT. Its protein is CASSLRQGANQPQHF.

The chain carries TRBV12-3 or TRBV12-4 and TRBJ2-1; weak D call: TRBD1 (6 bases). The CDR3 sequence is 12 residues long. Trimming removed 5 bases at V and 8 bases at J, with 10 bases between. The DNA for the CDR3 is TGTGCCAGCAGTCGTGGGGGCTATGAGCAGTTCTTC. Amino acid sequence: CASSRGGYEQFF.

The genes are TRBV19 and TRBJ2-7; D is uncertain. CDR1 and CDR2 (germline): LNHDA, SQIVND (reference sequence). Deletions cut 3 bases from V and 2 bases from J, with 14 bases between. The CDR3 sequence is 15 residues long. CDR3 nucleotide sequence: TGTGCCAGTAGTATTGTGGCAGGCGAGACCTACGAGCAGTACTTC. The encoded protein is CASSIVAGETYEQYF.

The sample holds one count of this clone. The rearrangement uses TRBV4-2 and TRBJ2-1, with TRBD2 identical over 13 bases. The germline V gene has CDR1 LGHNA and CDR2 YNFKEQ. V was clipped by 0 bases and J by 9 bases; unmatched bases: 11. This CDR3 is built from 18 residues. The chain's CDR3 is CASSQDTSGGAVAFEQFF. Written as DNA, the CDR3 is TGTGCCAGCAGCCAAGACACTAGCGGGGGGGCCGTCGCGTTTGAGCAGTTCTTC.

The gene calls are TRBV6-1 and TRBJ1-6, with D tentatively TRBD1 (5 bases). This CDR3 comprises 16 residues. CDR1 and CDR2 (germline): MNHNS, SASEGT. Trimming removed 5 bases from V and 9 bases from J, with 20 bases in between. The CDR3 spells CASSQGVVGTSSPLHF. CDR3 DNA sequence: TGTGCCAGCAGTCAAGGGGTTGTGGGCACCAGTTCACCCCTCCACTTT.

V gene TRBV27 combines with J gene TRBJ2-3; TRBD2 agrees at 7 bases. Germline V gives CDR1 MNHEY, CDR2 SMNVEV (reference sequence). The CDR3 has 14 amino acids. Trimming took 5 bases from V and 3 from J; bases not matched to a gene: 5. The CDR3 coding sequence is TGTGCCAGCAGTAGGGAGGGCCGGACAGATACGCAGTATTTT. It is translated as CASSREGRTDTQYF.

The J gene is TRBJ1-1, the V gene TRBV7-6, with a possible D match to TRBD1 (5 bases). Germline CDR1 is SGHVS and CDR2 is FNYEAQ. The CDR3 is 15 amino acids. The ends were cut back, 3 bases at V and 4 bases at J, with 15 bases in the middle. The DNA of the CDR3 is TGTGCCAGCAGCTTGGGCAGGGCGCCGCTCACTGAAGCTTTCTTT. It encodes CASSLGRAPLTEAFF. Drawing the rest from reference TRBV7-6 and TRBJ1-1, the complete variable domain is GAGVSQSPRYKVTKRGQDVALRCDPISGHVSLYWYRQALGQGPEFLTYFNYEAQQDKSGLPNDRFSAERPEGSISTLTIQRTEQRDSAMYRCASSLGRAPLTEAFFGQGTRLTVV.

The J gene is TRBJ2-7, the V gene TRBV5-1, with unresolved D. The CDR3 has 13 residues. Germline lookup yields CDR1 SGHRS and CDR2 YFSETQ. V dropped 1 base and J dropped 3 bases, with 8 bases sitting between them. CDR3 residues: CASSLPHNYEQYF. The DNA for the CDR3 is TGCGCCAGCAGCTTGCCACATAACTACGAGCAGTACTTC. Full variable domain (outside the CDR3, taken from reference TRBV5-1 and TRBJ2-7): KAGVTQTPRYLIKTRGQQVTLSCSPISGHRSVSWYQQTPGQGLQFLFEYFSETQRNKGNFPGRFSGRQFSNSRSEMNVSTLELGDSALYLCASSLPHNYEQYFGPGTRLTVT.

The V gene is TRBV7-2, the J gene TRBJ2-3; TRBD1 matches at 10 bases. With 6 bases clipped from V and 3 bases from J, the junction kept 3 bases outside the gene matches. In germline, CDR1 is SGHTA, CDR2 FQGNSA. The CDR3 runs to 14 residues. In DNA form, the CDR3 reads TGTGCCAGCAGACGACAGGGGGCAACAGATACGCAGTATTTT. Its translation: CASRRQGATDTQYF.

The V gene is TRBV6-1, the J gene TRBJ1-5; a weak D match, TRBD1 (6 bases). The ends were cut back, 6 bases at V and 3 bases at J, with 18 bases in the middle. This CDR3 is built from 16 residues. Germline assignment: CDR1 MNHNS and CDR2 SASEGT. This chain's CDR3 is CASRERQGYFNQPQHF. CDR3 DNA sequence: TGTGCCAGCAGAGAAAGGCAGGGGTACTTCAATCAGCCCCAGCATTTT.

This clone occurred once. V is TRBV19 and J is TRBJ2-5, with 7 bases matching TRBD2. The junction had 7 bases not matched to a gene; V was cut back by 2 bases and J by 1 base. Germline V gene sequence: CDR1 LNHDA, CDR2 SQIVND (reference sequence). This CDR3 has 16 amino acids. The CDR3 protein is CASSINPAGIQETQYF. The DNA of the CDR3 is TGTGCCAGTAGTATAAATCCAGCGGGGATCCAAGAGACCCAGTACTTC.

This chain links TRBV7-7 with TRBJ2-3, with 12 bases aligning to TRBD2. The CDR3 is 15 amino acids. CDR1 is SSHAT, CDR2 FNYEAQ, per germline (reference sequence). The J segment lost 3 bases and the V segment lost 5 bases, leaving 3 bases of the junction unmatched. CDR3 nucleotide sequence: TGTGCCAGCAGCCAAACTAGCGGGGGGACAGATACGCAGTATTTT. This translates into CASSQTSGGTDTQYF.

V and J are TRBV10-3 and TRBJ2-1, with 15 nucleotides matching TRBD2. Losses at the gene ends were 11 bases for V and 7 bases for J; bases not matched to a gene: 12. The CDR3 has 16 residues. Germline values: CDR1 ENHRY, CDR2 SYGVKD. The CDR3 nucleotides read TGTGCCTCGAACAATGACGGGACTAGCGGGAGGAATGAGCAGTTCTTC. Residues: CASNNDGTSGRNEQFF.

The rearrangement links TRBV9 to TRBJ2-2, with a possible D match to TRBD2 (5 bases). This CDR3 is built from 15 residues. V was clipped by 0 bases and J by 0 bases, with 6 bases between them. Germline V gene data show CDR1 as SGDLS and CDR2 as YYNGEE. Written as DNA, the CDR3 is TGTGCCAGCAGCGTAGGAGGGTCGAACACCGGGGAGCTGTTTTTT. Translation gives CASSVGGSNTGELFF.

As for this clone: The sample has other DNA sequences that encode this CDR3 too. The chain joins TRBV28 to TRBJ1-1; no firm D call. This CDR3 has 13 residues. V gave up 1 base and J gave up 1 base, with 4 bases separating them. Germline loops: CDR1 MDHEN, CDR2 SYDVKM. The CDR3 DNA reads as TGTGCCAGCAGTTTATTGCGGAACACTGAAGCTTTCTTT. Encoded protein: CASSLLRNTEAFF.

The rearrangement links TRBV2 to TRBJ1-2; 8 positions match TRBD1. Germline lookup yields CDR1 SNHLY and CDR2 FYNNEI. The CDR3 is 15 residues long. The trim removed 7 bases at V and 9 bases at J, leaving 16 bases unmatched. CDR3 protein: CASIQSLGQGASYTF. Written as DNA, the CDR3 is TGTGCCAGCATCCAGAGCCTAGGTCAGGGGGCAAGCTACACCTTC.

The gene calls are TRBV9 and TRBJ2-2; 7 bases agree with TRBD1. The V gene end was trimmed by 4 bases and the J gene end by 0 bases; junction bases not matched to a gene: 9. The CDR3 is made up of 17 amino acids. The germline gives CDR1 SGDLS, CDR2 YYNGEE. CDR3 nucleotides: TGTGCCAGCAGCCCGAGAGGTGGGACAGCGAACACCGGGGAGCTGTTTTTT. Translating it yields CASSPRGGTANTGELFF.

This chain uses TRBV28 with TRBJ2-1; 7 nucleotides line up with TRBD1. Losses at the gene ends were 4 bases for V and 2 bases for J; bases not matched to a gene: 2. This CDR3 spans 14 amino acids. Germline assignment: CDR1 MDHEN and CDR2 SYDVKM. CDR3 DNA sequence: TGTGCCAGCAGTTCAGGGGGACCCTACAATGAGCAGTTCTTC. Translation: CASSSGGPYNEQFF.

The sample holds one count of this clone. The V gene is TRBV10-3, the J gene TRBJ2-3; 11 nucleotides agree with TRBD2. The germline gives CDR1 ENHRY, CDR2 SYGVKD. V lost 10 bases, J lost 1 base, and 7 bases stayed unmatched. The CDR3 is 15 amino acids. Here the CDR3 reads CATRGLADGTDTQYF. In DNA form, the CDR3 reads TGTGCCACCCGGGGACTAGCGGATGGCACAGATACGCAGTATTTT.

The CDR3 coding sequence is TGTGCCAGCAGTGAAAGCAGGGCCAGTGGCCAGCCCCAGCATTTT. Amino acids: CASSESRASGQPQHF. The chain recombines TRBV6-1 with TRBJ1-5, with a possible D match to TRBD1 (5 bases). Germline V gene lookup returns CDR1 MNHNS and CDR2 SASEGT. Trimming pared 2 bases from V and 7 bases from J, leaving 15 bases between. There are 15 residues in the CDR3.

This clone was detected once. The J gene is TRBJ1-4, the V gene TRBV2; D possibly corresponds to TRBD1 (6 bases). Germline V gives CDR1 SNHLY, CDR2 FYNNEI. Trimming took 5 bases from V and 1 from J, leaving 11 bases between them. The CDR3 consists of 15 residues. The chain's CDR3 is CASSPQTGTNEKLFF. Written as DNA, the CDR3 is TGTGCCAGCAGTCCCCAGACAGGAACTAATGAAAAACTGTTTTTT.

CDR3 coding DNA: TGTGCCAGGACAGGGGATCTCCAAGAGACCCAGTACTTC. Translating it yields CARTGDLQETQYF. This chain uses TRBV27 with TRBJ2-5; 8 bases line up with TRBD1. CDR3 length equals 13 residues. V trimming: 9 bases; J trimming: 1 base; junction bases outside the gene matches: 4. CDR1 MNHEY and CDR2 SMNVEV come from the germline V gene (reference sequence).

The chain combines TRBV9 with TRBJ1-6, with no clear D. The V gene's germline CDR1 is SGDLS and CDR2 YYNGEE. The V gene lost 3 bases and the J gene lost 5 bases, with 9 bases spanning the gap. The CDR3 loop spans 14 amino acids. The CDR3 sequence is CASSAGIHNSPLHF. The CDR3 DNA reads as TGTGCCAGCAGCGCCGGGATCCATAATTCACCCCTCCACTTT.

The chain carries TRBV6-5 and TRBJ1-1, with 9 bases fitting TRBD1. The CDR3 has 15 amino acids. V lost 4 bases and J lost 3; bases outside the gene matches: 6. Germline V gives CDR1 MNHEY, CDR2 SVGAGI. DNA for the CDR3: TGTGCCAGCAGTTCCCCGGGGACAGGGCACACTGAAGCTTTCTTT. As protein: CASSSPGTGHTEAFF.